These 26 T cell receptor beta chains share one sample of origin, sequenced in a study of blood T cells in healthy people across ages. Then a second PCR, running roughly 7 to 11 cycles, was carried out with a sample-barcoded 5' primer and a J-beta primer mix. Using its own MiXCR run on the 5' RACE reads, TCRdb lists one record per CDR3 protein. The data contain over 950,000 distinct CDR3 sequences, 30% to 40% of them singletons. Sequenced material: blood. Every receptor here comes from a man aged 18 to 30 in good health.

The chain links TRBV4-2 to TRBJ1-5; 11 positions match TRBD1. V trimming: 3 bases; J trimming: 8 bases; junction bases outside the gene matches: 9. The V gene's germline CDR1 is LGHNA and CDR2 YNFKEQ. The CDR3 is 16 amino acids. CDR3 sequence: CASSHTGTGGIKPQHF. CDR3 in DNA: TGTGCCAGCAGCCATACCGGGACAGGGGGGATCAAGCCCCAGCATTTT.

On this clonotype itself: This may be a read error: a much more frequent sequence differs by one nucleotide. The chain uses TRBV10-3 and TRBJ2-5, with TRBD2 matching 7 bases. This CDR3 is 15 amino acids long. V lost 3 bases, J lost 11 bases, and 15 bases stayed unmatched. Germline values: CDR1 ENHRY, CDR2 SYGVKD. The CDR3 protein is CAISDRGDPFDEQYF. CDR3 sequence (DNA): TGTGCCATCAGTGACCGGGGGGACCCGTTTGATGAGCAGTACTTC.

The J gene is TRBJ1-1, the V gene TRBV7-9, with D possibly being TRBD1 (6 bases). The CDR3 consists of 14 residues. Trimming took off 2 bases at V and 3 bases at J, with 10 bases between the two ends. Germline CDR1 and CDR2: SEHNR and FQNEAQ (reference sequence). The CDR3 nucleotides are TGTGCCAGCAGCTTAACAAACAGGGACACTGAAGCTTTCTTT. The encoded protein is CASSLTNRDTEAFF.

DNA of the CDR3: TGTGCCAGCAGTGACTCCGTTTGGCCCGAGCAGTTCTTC. This codes for CASSDSVWPEQFF. This chain connects TRBV6-4 to TRBJ2-1; D gene ambiguous. V gave up 0 bases and J gave up 10 bases, with 10 bases separating them. This CDR3 has 13 amino acids. Germline V gene lookup returns CDR1 MRHNA and CDR2 SNTAGT.

The J gene is TRBJ1-5, the V gene TRBV29-1, with 9 nucleotides matching TRBD1. The J segment lost 5 bases and the V segment lost 7 bases, leaving 6 bases of the junction unmatched. Germline CDR1 is SQVTM and CDR2 is ANQGSEA. This CDR3 has 13 amino acids. CDR3 amino acids: CSAGTGFDQPQHF. The CDR3 DNA sequence: TGCAGCGCCGGGACAGGGTTTGATCAGCCCCAGCATTTT.

The chain carries TRBV20-1 and TRBJ1-1; D is ambiguous. Looked up from germline, CDR1 is DFQATT and CDR2 is SNEGSKA (reference sequence). This CDR3 has 13 residues. Trimming took off 7 bases at V and 0 bases at J, with 12 bases between the two ends. DNA of the CDR3: TGCAGTGGGTCGGCTCACATGAACACTGAAGCTTTCTTT. As protein: CSGSAHMNTEAFF.

The gene calls are TRBV20-1 and TRBJ2-7; 8 positions match TRBD1. The CDR3 consists of 13 residues. Germline assignment: CDR1 DFQATT and CDR2 SNEGSKA (reference sequence). V shed 5 bases, J shed 3 bases, and the junction held 6 bases outside the gene matches. CDR3 sequence reads: CSALGQGVYEQYF. The CDR3 DNA reads TGCAGTGCTCTAGGACAGGGCGTCTACGAGCAGTACTTC.

This clonotype was found once. The genes are TRBV20-1 and TRBJ1-4, with D uncertain. V lost 3 bases and J 0 bases, leaving 8 bases between the germline ends. The CDR3 spans 14 residues. Looked up from germline, CDR1 is DFQATT and CDR2 is SNEGSKA (reference sequence). CDR3 DNA: TGCAGTGCTAGTAGGCACGCAACTAATGAAAAACTGTTTTTT. This encodes CSASRHATNEKLFF.

This clonotype was counted between two and nine times. The chain carries TRBV9 and TRBJ1-1; D is unclear. CDR1 and CDR2 (germline): SGDLS, YYNGEE. V was clipped by 0 bases and J by 1 base, with 4 bases between them. The CDR3 is 13 residues long. In nucleotides, the CDR3 is TGTGCCAGCAGCGTAGGAAAGAACACTGAAGCTTTCTTT. Translating gives CASSVGKNTEAFF. Together with reference TRBV9 and TRBJ1-1, the CDR3 gives the full variable domain: DSGVTQTPKHLITATGQRVTLRCSPRSGDLSVYWYQQSLDQGLQFLIQYYNGEERAKGNILERFSAQQFPDLHSELNLSSLELGDSALYFCASSVGKNTEAFFGQGTRLTVV.

This clonotype was detected only a few times. The rearrangement joins TRBV15 to TRBJ2-4; D may be TRBD1 (6 bases). The DNA matches TRBJ2-7 better at its end, which makes the J call doubtful. CDR1 and CDR2 from the germline V gene are LNHNV and YYDKDF (reference sequence). There are 14 residues in the CDR3. CDR3 region: CATSSGGAPYEQYF. The DNA for the CDR3 is TGTGCCACCAGCAGTGGGGGCGCACCGTACGAGCAGTACTTC.

The V gene is TRBV6-2 or TRBV6-3, the J gene TRBJ2-2; D uncertain. The CDR3 loop spans 17 amino acids. Trimming cost V 6 bases and J 0 bases, with 17 bases left between them. Germline CDR1 and CDR2: MNHEY and SVGEGT. The CDR3 coding sequence is TGTGCCAGCAGAACCCCAATACTAAACTCGAACACCGGGGAGCTGTTTTTT. It translates to CASRTPILNSNTGELFF.

The table lists this clonotype with a few counts. The chain links TRBV28 to TRBJ2-7; D is possibly TRBD2 (6 bases). The CDR3 sequence is 14 residues long. The germline V and J ends were trimmed by 2 bases and 6 bases, with 14 bases remaining between them. Per germline, CDR1 MDHEN and CDR2 SYDVKM. The CDR3 sequence is CASSLGTLLSEQYF. The CDR3 nucleotides read TGTGCCAGCAGTTTAGGGACTCTCCTCTCCGAGCAGTACTTC.

With regard to this clonotype: A junction end diverges from the germline sequence, so it may reflect a read error. This chain joins TRBV12-3 or TRBV12-4 and TRBJ1-2; a weak D match, TRBD1 (5 bases). This CDR3 contains 14 residues. For the CDR3, the DNA is TGTGCCAACAGTTTCGGCGGGGCCTCCTATGGCTACACCTTC. This codes for CANSFGGASYGYTF.

The chain links TRBV20-1 to TRBJ1-4; no definite D call. Per germline, CDR1 DFQATT and CDR2 SNEGSKA (reference sequence). The V and J ends lost 5 bases and 3 bases respectively, with 7 bases between them. The CDR3 runs 12 residues. CDR3 region: CSAGMPNEKLFF. In DNA, the CDR3 is TGCAGTGCTGGAATGCCTAATGAAAAACTGTTTTTT.

V and J are TRBV20-1 and TRBJ1-4; weak D call: TRBD1 (5 bases). The CDR3 loop spans 15 amino acids. Looked up from germline, CDR1 is DFQATT and CDR2 is SNEGSKA (reference sequence). Trimming removed 2 bases at V and 4 bases at J, with 14 bases between. CDR3 nucleotides: TGCAGTGCTAGAAATTGGGGCAGCCTTAATGAAAAACTGTTTTTT. Its protein product is CSARNWGSLNEKLFF.

This chain links TRBV6-2 or TRBV6-3 with TRBJ2-5; 11 bases align to TRBD1. CDR3 length: 15 amino acids. The ends lost 4 bases at V and 11 bases at J; junction bases unmatched: 12. Germline V gene data show CDR1 as MNHEY and CDR2 as SVGEGT. The CDR3 region is CASSSGTGGVNEQYF. CDR3 sequence (DNA): TGTGCCAGCAGTTCCGGGACAGGGGGTGTCAATGAGCAGTACTTC.

This clonotype has more than one count but fewer than ten. The rearrangement uses TRBV4-2 and TRBJ1-2, with D unclear. There are 14 residues in the CDR3. V was trimmed by 0 bases and J by 1 base, leaving 6 bases between them. The germline gives CDR1 LGHNA, CDR2 YNFKEQ. CDR3: CASSQESINYGYTF. CDR3 nucleotides: TGTGCCAGCAGCCAAGAATCAATTAACTATGGCTACACCTTC.

The chain uses TRBV27 and TRBJ1-1; D may be TRBD1 (6 bases). Germline CDR1 and CDR2: MNHEY and SMNVEV (reference sequence). V was cut by 5 bases and J by 5 bases, with 12 bases left in between. This CDR3 contains 13 residues. For the CDR3, the DNA is TGTGCCAGCAGTATAGACAGGTTTACTGAAGCTTTCTTT. It yields the protein CASSIDRFTEAFF.

This clonotype has more than one count but fewer than ten. J is TRBJ2-3 and V is TRBV27; the D gene could be TRBD1 or TRBD2 (6 bases each). V was shortened by 6 bases and J by 4 bases, with 20 bases between the two germline ends. CDR3 length: 16 residues. CDR1 and CDR2 from the germline V gene are MNHEY and SMNVEV (reference sequence). The CDR3 sequence is CASSRLGGGWADTQYF. As DNA, the CDR3 is TGTGCCAGCAGCCGACTAGGAGGGGGGTGGGCAGATACGCAGTATTTT.

This clonotype was detected only once. J is TRBJ1-1 and V is TRBV7-9, with D maybe TRBD1 (5 bases). Between the trimmed V and J ends, which lost 7 bases and 11 bases, there was a span of 17 bases. Germline V lookup: CDR1 SEHNR, CDR2 FQNEAQ (reference sequence). This CDR3 region has 12 residues. The DNA of the CDR3 is TGTGCCAGCACCCTCACCGACGGGGCGGCTTTCTTT. Protein product: CASTLTDGAAFF.

This clonotype was observed a few times. One junction end does not reproduce the germline sequence, and a read error may be involved. Written as DNA, the CDR3 is TGCAGCGCAGAAGGGACAGGGGGCACGGATACGCAGTATTTT. This codes for CSAEGTGGTDTQYF. This chain links TRBV29-1 with TRBJ2-3; 12 nucleotides line up with TRBD1. The CDR3 length is 14 residues. The germline V gene has CDR1 SQVTM and CDR2 ANQGSEA.

This clonotype has more than one count but fewer than ten. The chain carries TRBV10-3 and TRBJ2-2; maybe TRBD2 (7 bases). V lost 7 bases and J 5 bases, leaving 14 bases between the germline ends. Germline V gives CDR1 ENHRY, CDR2 SYGVKD. The CDR3 totals 14 residues. The CDR3 DNA follows: TGTGCCATCAATGCTGCGGGGGCGACCGGGGAGCTGTTTTTT. It codes for CAINAAGATGELFF.

This clonotype appeared a few times. The chain carries TRBV24-1 and TRBJ2-5, with D perhaps matching TRBD1 or TRBD2 (5 bases each). The germline CDR1 and CDR2 sequences are KGHDR and SFDVKD. The CDR3 is 14 residues long. V gave up 4 bases and J gave up 5 bases, with 13 bases separating them. The CDR3, as DNA: TGTGCCACCAGTGACCCTGGGACCGCGGAGACCCAGTACTTC. This encodes CATSDPGTAETQYF.

In its sample, this clonotype was seen a few times. The chain has TRBV6-6 and TRBJ1-1; no reliable D call. V was trimmed by 5 bases and J by 4 bases, leaving 8 bases between them. CDR3 length: 12 amino acids. Germline loops: CDR1 MNHNY, CDR2 SVGAGI (reference sequence). CDR3 sequence: CASSRSVTEAFF. In DNA form, the CDR3 reads TGTGCCAGCAGTAGATCGGTCACTGAAGCTTTCTTT.

This clonotype came up a few times. The chain links TRBV10-3 to TRBJ1-1; 8 bases are a match to TRBD1. This CDR3 contains 15 residues. Germline V gene sequence: CDR1 ENHRY, CDR2 SYGVKD. J was trimmed by 8 bases and V by 3 bases; bases with no gene match: 11. The CDR3 coding sequence is TGTGCCATCAGTGATACCGCCGCAGGGGGCAGCGAAGCTTTCTTT. It yields the protein CAISDTAAGGSEAFF.

DNA of the CDR3: TGTGCCAGCAGCCAAGGACAGGGGGCTAGCAATCAGCCCCAGCATTTT. Its protein is CASSQGQGASNQPQHF. The J gene is TRBJ1-5, the V gene TRBV4-2; 10 nucleotides agree with TRBD1. CDR3 length: 16 residues. V lost 1 base to trimming and J lost 0 bases; unmatched junction nucleotides: 0. CDR1 is LGHNA and CDR2 is YNFKEQ in the germline V gene.